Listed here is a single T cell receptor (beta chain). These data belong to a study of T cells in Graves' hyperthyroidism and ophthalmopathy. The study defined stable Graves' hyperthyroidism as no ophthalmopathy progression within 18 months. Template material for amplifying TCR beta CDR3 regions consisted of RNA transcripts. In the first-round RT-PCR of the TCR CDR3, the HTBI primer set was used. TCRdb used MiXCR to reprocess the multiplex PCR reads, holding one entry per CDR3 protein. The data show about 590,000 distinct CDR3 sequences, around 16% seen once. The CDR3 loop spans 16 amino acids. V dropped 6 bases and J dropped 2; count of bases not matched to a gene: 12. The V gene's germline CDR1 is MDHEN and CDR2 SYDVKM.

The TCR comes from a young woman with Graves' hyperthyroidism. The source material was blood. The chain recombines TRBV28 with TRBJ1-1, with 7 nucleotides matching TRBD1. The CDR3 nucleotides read TGTGCCAGCAGGTCAGGGGGTGGGGGTCTTAACACTGAAGCTTTCTTT. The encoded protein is CASRSGGGGLNTEAFF. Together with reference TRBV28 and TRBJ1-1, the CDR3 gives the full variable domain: DVKVTQSSRYLVKRTGEKVFLECVQDMDHENMFWYRQDPGLGLRLIYFSYDVKMKEKGDIPEGYSVSREKKERFSLILESASTNQTSMYLCASRSGGGGLNTEAFFGQGTRLTVV.